This section outlines one TCR beta chain sequence together with its context. Assay used: immunoSEQ multiplex PCR; TCRdb lists only in-frame clones, some missing. The data show under 95,000 clones, about 95% seen once. The sample belongs to a study of technical replicates of blood from a few donors. The CDR3 is 12 amino acids. The junction had 3 bases not matched to a gene; V was cut back by 5 bases and J by 9 bases. The germline V gene encodes CDR1 MDHEN and CDR2 SYDVKM. The source is a human donor in good health. The sequencing sample was made of T cells isolated from PBMCs. The chain couples TRBV28 to TRBJ2-1; 8 bases line up with TRBD2. The CDR3 region has the DNA TGTGCCAGCAGTCCGGGGGGGAGTGAGCAGTTCTTC. Amino acids: CASSPGGSEQFF.